This T cell receptor (beta chain) was recorded in a study of T cell repertoires in cytomegalovirus infection. Across the whole study: It was the public TCR beta signatures that indicated both CMV infection and matching HLA type.

TCRdb analysed the reads with MiXCR anew, one entry per CDR3 protein. The sample includes nearly 550,000 distinct CDR3 sequences, approximately 15% of them seen just once. Study conclusions and caveats: The study identified carriers of CMV plus the relevant HLA from cumulative public TCR beta family frequency. HLA-C-restricted CMV clonotypes gave the most frequent clonotype in two of eight donors.

In regard to this clonotype: Its antigen is still unknown.

This clonotype was obtained from a human donor in good health (CMV status not recorded). Some clones in this sample may be carry-over from other donors' samples. The sample taken for sequencing was CD8+ T cells from PBMCs.

CDR3 residues: CASSLEQPGTGKMNEQFF. DNA for the CDR3: TGCGCCAGCAGCTTGGAACAACCCGGGACAGGGAAGATGAATGAGCAGTTCTTC. This rearrangement joins TRBV5-1 to TRBJ2-1, with 9 positions matching TRBD1. The CDR3 spans 18 residues. V shed 0 bases and J 7 bases; nucleotides not matched to a gene: 14. The V gene's germline CDR1 is SGHRS and CDR2 YFSETQ.